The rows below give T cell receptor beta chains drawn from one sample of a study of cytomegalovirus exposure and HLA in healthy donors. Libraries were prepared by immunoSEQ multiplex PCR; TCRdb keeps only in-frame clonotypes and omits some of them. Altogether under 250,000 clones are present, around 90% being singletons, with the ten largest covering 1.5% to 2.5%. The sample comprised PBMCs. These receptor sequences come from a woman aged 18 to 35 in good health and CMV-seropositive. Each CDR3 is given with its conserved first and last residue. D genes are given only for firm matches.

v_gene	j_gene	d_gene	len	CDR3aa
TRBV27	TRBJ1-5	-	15	CASSAGAYSNQPQHF
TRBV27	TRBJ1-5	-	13	CASSLSAYQPQHF
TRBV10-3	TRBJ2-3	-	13	CASSGDSTDTQYF
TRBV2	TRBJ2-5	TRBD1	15	CASSAATGGQETQYF
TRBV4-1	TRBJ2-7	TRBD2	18	CASSQRPASGRAWYEQYF
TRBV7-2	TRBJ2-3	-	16	CASSFWWEIGTDTQYF
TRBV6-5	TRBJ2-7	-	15	CASSSAGVHFYEQYF
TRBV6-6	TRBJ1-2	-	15	CASSLEAGTSYGYTF
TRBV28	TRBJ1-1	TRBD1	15	CASSPTGEANTEAFF
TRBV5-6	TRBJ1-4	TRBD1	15	CASSLGTGANEKLFF
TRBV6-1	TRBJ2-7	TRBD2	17	CASSGDPQLAGGNEQYF
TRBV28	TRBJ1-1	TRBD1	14	CASTEGQGDTEAFF
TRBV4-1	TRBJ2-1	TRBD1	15	CASSIRTGAVDEQFF
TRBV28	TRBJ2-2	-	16	CASSSDHELVTGELFF
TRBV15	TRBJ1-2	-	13	CATSRDLSYGYTF
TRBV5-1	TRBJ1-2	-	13	CASSTDRSYGYTF
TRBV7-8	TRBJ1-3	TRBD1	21	CASSWTRTGRFLVSSGNTIYF
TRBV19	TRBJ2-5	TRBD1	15	CASSRGQATQETQYF
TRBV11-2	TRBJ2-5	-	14	CASSLAPAGETQYF
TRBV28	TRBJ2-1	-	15	CASSFILLSYNEQFF
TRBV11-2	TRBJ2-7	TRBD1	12	CASSRGGITPHF
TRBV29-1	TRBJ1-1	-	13	CSVGLGMNTEAFF
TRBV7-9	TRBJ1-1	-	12	CASSLSGREAFF
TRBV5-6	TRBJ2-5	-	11	CASSLSETQYF
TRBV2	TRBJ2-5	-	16	CASSEVLPGYGETQYF
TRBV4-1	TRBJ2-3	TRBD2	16	CASSHGTSGVTDTQYF
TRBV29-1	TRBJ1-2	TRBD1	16	CSVEDPRQGWDYGYTF
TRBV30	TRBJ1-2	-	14	CAWSVVDSTYGYTF
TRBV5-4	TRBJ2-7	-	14	CASSFGLFAYEQYF
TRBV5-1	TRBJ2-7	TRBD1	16	CASSLGDRPRGYEQYF
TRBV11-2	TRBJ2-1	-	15	CASSLGGGSYNEQFF
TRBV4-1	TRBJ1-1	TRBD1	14	CASSRRGQGAEAFF